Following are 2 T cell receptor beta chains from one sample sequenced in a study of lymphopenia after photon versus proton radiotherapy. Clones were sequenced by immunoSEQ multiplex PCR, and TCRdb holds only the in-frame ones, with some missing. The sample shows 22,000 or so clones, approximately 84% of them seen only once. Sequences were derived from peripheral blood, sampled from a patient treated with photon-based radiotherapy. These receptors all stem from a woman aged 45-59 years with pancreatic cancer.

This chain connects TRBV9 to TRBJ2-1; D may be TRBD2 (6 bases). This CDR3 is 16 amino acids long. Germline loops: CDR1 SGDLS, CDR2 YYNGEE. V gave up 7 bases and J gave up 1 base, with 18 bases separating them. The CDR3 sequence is CASQKGAGTSYNEQFF. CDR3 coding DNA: TGTGCCAGCCAAAAAGGGGCAGGGACTTCCTACAATGAGCAGTTCTTC.

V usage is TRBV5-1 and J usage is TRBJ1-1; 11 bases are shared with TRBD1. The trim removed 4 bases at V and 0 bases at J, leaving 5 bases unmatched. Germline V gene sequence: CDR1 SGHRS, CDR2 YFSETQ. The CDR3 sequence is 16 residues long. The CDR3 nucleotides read TGCGCCAGCAGCCACGGGACAGGGGGAATGAACACTGAAGCTTTCTTT. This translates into CASSHGTGGMNTEAFF.